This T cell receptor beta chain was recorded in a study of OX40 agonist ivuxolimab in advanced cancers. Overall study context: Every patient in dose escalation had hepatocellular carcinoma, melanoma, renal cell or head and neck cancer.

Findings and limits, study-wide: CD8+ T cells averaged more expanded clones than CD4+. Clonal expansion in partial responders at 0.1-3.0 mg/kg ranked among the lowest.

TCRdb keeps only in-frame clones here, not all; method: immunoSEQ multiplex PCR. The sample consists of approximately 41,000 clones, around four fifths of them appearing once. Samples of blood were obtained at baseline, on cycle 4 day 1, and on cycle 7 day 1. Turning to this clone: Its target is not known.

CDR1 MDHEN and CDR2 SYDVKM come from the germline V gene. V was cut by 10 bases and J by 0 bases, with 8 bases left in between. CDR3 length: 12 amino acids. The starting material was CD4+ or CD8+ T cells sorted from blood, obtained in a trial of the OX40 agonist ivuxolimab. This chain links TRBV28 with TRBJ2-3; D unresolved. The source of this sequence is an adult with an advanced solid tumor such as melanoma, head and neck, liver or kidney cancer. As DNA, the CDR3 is TGTGCCATCGCTGACAGCACAGATACGCAGTATTTT. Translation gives CAIADSTDTQYF.